Below are 8 T cell receptor beta chains sequenced from a single sample in a study of shared clonotypes between healthy human individuals (TCRdb year 2020). Receptors were amplified or captured by the immunoSEQ multiplex PCR assay. As stored in TCRdb, this immuneACCESS dataset retains in-frame rearrangements with V and J assigned. A fraction of the clones does not appear; measured against another copy, unresolved V genes explain less than half of the discrepancy, and the remainder lacks a known reason. This sample gives roughly 640,000 clones in total; around 97% of them show up just once. Roughly 0.055% of the sample is held by the ten biggest clonotypes. The source material was naive CD4+ T cells sorted from blood. The cell subset or site label on this specimen signifies: CD45RA+ positively selected. These receptor sequences come from a woman under 40 in good health.

The CDR3 here is CASSVGTGNYGYTF. CDR3 DNA sequence: TGTGCCAGCAGCGTAGGTACGGGTAACTATGGCTACACCTTC. The V call is TRBV9, the J call TRBJ1-2; D call uncertain. Germline CDR1 and CDR2: SGDLS and YYNGEE. V dropped 0 bases and J dropped 1 base, with 7 bases sitting between them. The CDR3 consists of 14 residues.

The gene calls are TRBV28 and TRBJ2-3, with TRBD1 matching 8 bases. The CDR3 has 17 amino acids. CDR1 and CDR2 (germline): MDHEN, SYDVKM. V lost 6 bases, J lost 3 bases, and 14 bases stayed unmatched. CDR3 amino acids: CASSPFVGRGLTDTQYF. The DNA of the CDR3 is TGTGCCAGCAGCCCATTCGTGGGCAGGGGGCTGACAGATACGCAGTATTTT.

J is TRBJ1-1 and V is TRBV28; maybe TRBD1 (6 bases). The V gene's germline CDR1 is MDHEN and CDR2 SYDVKM. V was trimmed by 4 bases and J by 7 bases, leaving 10 bases between them. The CDR3 has 12 residues. The DNA of the CDR3 is TGTGCCAGCAGTTCGTGGACAGATGAAGCTTTCTTT. Translated, it gives CASSSWTDEAFF.

This clone appeared once. The rearrangement uses TRBV5-5 and TRBJ2-7; D is perhaps TRBD1 (6 bases). Germline values: CDR1 SGHKS, CDR2 YYEKEE (reference sequence). The V and J ends lost 4 bases and 0 bases respectively, with 11 bases between them. The CDR3 has 14 residues. The CDR3 DNA reads TGTGCCAGCAGCGAGACAGGAAACTCCTACGAGCAGTACTTC. This gives the protein CASSETGNSYEQYF.

The rearrangement uses TRBV19 and TRBJ2-7; 8 bases align to TRBD1. After removal of 4 bases from V and 0 bases from J, the junction contained 14 bases not matched to a gene. Germline loops: CDR1 LNHDA, CDR2 SQIVND (reference sequence). The CDR3 is made up of 18 amino acids. CDR3 region: CASSRTGPNEPFSYEQYF. The CDR3 DNA reads TGTGCCAGTAGTAGGACAGGGCCCAATGAGCCTTTCTCCTACGAGCAGTACTTC.

The chain is built from TRBV7-3 and TRBJ2-1; 8 positions agree with TRBD2. Trimming removed 2 bases from V and 5 bases from J; junction bases left unmatched: 2. Germline CDR1 is SGHTA and CDR2 is FQGTGA. This CDR3 region has 14 residues. Here the CDR3 reads CASSLAGGNNEQFF. The CDR3 nucleotides are TGTGCCAGCAGCTTAGCGGGAGGCAACAATGAGCAGTTCTTC.

This chain uses TRBV6-4 with TRBJ2-1; D could derive from TRBD1 or TRBD2 (6 bases each). Germline loops: CDR1 MRHNA, CDR2 SNTAGT. The V end was cut by 4 bases, the J end by 1 base, with 14 bases between. The CDR3 has 16 residues. This CDR3 is CASSVPTGRSYNEQFF. CDR3 sequence (DNA): TGTGCCAGCAGTGTTCCAACAGGGAGGTCCTACAATGAGCAGTTCTTC.

The V and J genes are TRBV10-3 and TRBJ2-7; D gene ambiguous. The CDR3 contains 15 residues. Germline V CDR1 and CDR2: ENHRY, SYGVKD. Deletions cut 0 bases from V and 2 bases from J, with 11 bases between. The CDR3 region is CAISESGRHPYEQYF. The CDR3 nucleotides read TGTGCCATCAGTGAGTCGGGCAGGCACCCCTACGAGCAGTACTTC.